Each of the 23 T cell receptor beta chains below was sequenced from the same sample in a study of T cells in Graves' hyperthyroidism and ophthalmopathy. Regions amplified from RNA transcripts were the TCR beta CDR3 regions. TCR CDR3 regions were first amplified by RT-PCR with HTBI primers. TCRdb reprocessed the multiplex PCR reads via MiXCR and lists one record per CDR3 protein. The top ten hold approximately 31% of the sample, which has nearly 750,000 distinct CDR3 sequences, roughly a third seen once. The sequenced material came from blood. The source of these receptors is a woman aged 40 to 50 with Graves' hyperthyroidism.

At least ten counts were recorded for this clonotype. The chain carries TRBV19 and TRBJ1-4; TRBD1 aligns across 7 bases. This CDR3 is built from 14 residues. Germline V gene sequence: CDR1 LNHDA, CDR2 SQIVND (reference sequence). J gave up 2 bases and V 5 bases, and 2 bases lay outside the gene matches. CDR3 nucleotides: TGTGCCAGTAGTCAACAGGGGACTAATGAAAAACTGTTTTTT. Translation: CASSQQGTNEKLFF.

This clonotype was detected many times. J is TRBJ2-5 and V is TRBV10-3; TRBD2 aligns across 7 bases. Germline lookup yields CDR1 ENHRY and CDR2 SYGVKD. Germline trimming cut 4 bases from V and 5 bases from J; bases unmatched to any gene: 10. This CDR3 has 15 amino acids. The CDR3 loop reads CAISGYGGEGETQYF. The CDR3 DNA reads as TGTGCCATCAGTGGATACGGCGGGGAGGGGGAGACCCAGTACTTC.

This clonotype was observed many times. This chain uses TRBV5-1 with TRBJ1-3; no clear D. This CDR3 region has 16 residues. Germline CDR1 SGHRS, CDR2 YFSETQ. Trimming stripped 4 bases from V and 2 bases from J, with 16 bases between. The CDR3 coding sequence is TGCGCCAGCAGCGCAGACCTGCTAATCGCTGGAAACACCATATATTTT. It codes for CASSADLLIAGNTIYF. Complete variable domain (other parts from reference TRBV5-1 and TRBJ1-3): KAGVTQTPRYLIKTRGQQVTLSCSPISGHRSVSWYQQTPGQGLQFLFEYFSETQRNKGNFPGRFSGRQFSNSRSEMNVSTLELGDSALYLCASSADLLIAGNTIYFGEGSWLTVV.

This clonotype came up many times. V gene TRBV24-1 combines with J gene TRBJ2-2; 7 positions agree with TRBD2. This CDR3 region has 15 residues. V lost 6 bases and J lost 3; bases outside the gene matches: 6. Per germline, CDR1 KGHDR and CDR2 SFDVKD. The DNA for the CDR3 is TGTGCCACCAGTAGGCGGGGGTCGGACACCGGGGAGCTGTTTTTT. It translates to CATSRRGSDTGELFF.

This clonotype appeared a few times. The chain employs TRBV6-5 and TRBJ1-2; weak D call: TRBD1 (5 bases). The germline V and J ends were trimmed by 6 bases and 0 bases, with 17 bases remaining between them. The CDR3 consists of 16 residues. The germline CDR1 and CDR2 sequences are MNHEY and SVGAGI. This CDR3 reads CASSYPRGLANYGYTF. The CDR3 nucleotides are TGTGCCAGCAGCTACCCAAGGGGACTAGCTAACTATGGCTACACCTTC.

This clonotype was counted ten times or more. V and J are TRBV29-1 and TRBJ1-5; tentatively, D is TRBD1 (5 bases). The V end lost 3 bases, the J end lost 2 bases, and 11 bases lay between the germline ends. The CDR3 has 14 residues. Germline-derived CDR1 and CDR2 are SQVTM and ANQGSEA. CDR3 sequence: CSVDERGGNQPQHF. Here the CDR3 DNA reads TGCAGCGTTGATGAAAGGGGTGGCAATCAGCCCCAGCATTTT.

V usage is TRBV10-3 and J usage is TRBJ1-1, with 8 bases aligning to TRBD1. Germline CDR1 and CDR2: ENHRY and SYGVKD. The junction had 5 bases not matched to a gene; V was cut back by 7 bases and J by 4 bases. CDR3 length: 13 amino acids. The CDR3 DNA is TGTGCCATCATGAAGGACAGGGCCACTGAAGCTTTCTTT. Protein product: CAIMKDRATEAFF.

This clonotype was counted at least ten times. This sequence joins TRBV5-1 and TRBJ1-5; D ambiguous. This CDR3 comprises 14 residues. The V end was cut by 0 bases, the J end by 9 bases, with 13 bases between. The V gene's germline CDR1 is SGHRS and CDR2 YFSETQ. Written as DNA, the CDR3 is TGCGCCAGCAGCTTGGATTCTGAAGCGGGGCCCCAGCATTTT. This sequence encodes CASSLDSEAGPQHF. Drawing the rest from reference TRBV5-1 and TRBJ1-5, the complete variable domain is KAGVTQTPRYLIKTRGQQVTLSCSPISGHRSVSWYQQTPGQGLQFLFEYFSETQRNKGNFPGRFSGRQFSNSRSEMNVSTLELGDSALYLCASSLDSEAGPQHFGDGTRLSIL.

This clonotype has just one count. Here the CDR3 reads CSVPDGPSSYNSPLHF. The CDR3, as DNA: TGCAGTGTCCCGGACGGGCCGAGCTCCTATAATTCACCCCTCCACTTT. This rearrangement joins TRBV20-1 to TRBJ1-6; the D is unclear. The CDR3 spans 16 residues. V lost 7 bases and J 0 bases, leaving 16 bases between the germline ends. The germline CDR1 and CDR2 sequences are DFQATT and SNEGSKA (reference sequence).

The rearrangement uses TRBV20-1 and TRBJ2-7, with D possibly being TRBD2 (5 bases). Germline assignment: CDR1 DFQATT and CDR2 SNEGSKA (reference sequence). The length of the CDR3 is 13 residues. Between the trimmed V and J ends, which lost 1 base and 7 bases, there was a span of 14 bases. Written as DNA, the CDR3 is TGCAGTGCTAGAGGAACTAGTCTTTGGGAGCAGTACTTC. It specifies CSARGTSLWEQYF.

The table lists this clonotype with many counts. The gene calls are TRBV10-3 and TRBJ2-2; the D gene is possibly TRBD1 (6 bases). Per the germline V gene, CDR1 is ENHRY and CDR2 is SYGVKD. The CDR3 has 16 residues. Between the trimmed V and J ends, which lost 2 bases and 0 bases, there was a span of 10 bases. The chain's CDR3 is CAISERDNANTGELFF. CDR3 DNA sequence: TGTGCCATCAGTGAGAGGGACAACGCGAACACCGGGGAGCTGTTTTTT.

As to this clonotype: A much bigger clone sits one base away, suggesting this may be a read error. The chain combines TRBV7-2 with TRBJ1-6, with 7 nucleotides matching TRBD1. This CDR3 contains 18 residues. CDR1 is SGHTA and CDR2 is FQGNSA in the germline V gene. CDR3 in amino acids: CASSLRTGSSSYNSPLRF. CDR3 bases: TGTGCCAGCAGCTTAAGGACAGGTTCGAGCTCCTATAATTCACCCCTCCGCTTT.

The V and J genes are TRBV4-2 and TRBJ2-5, with 9 bases identical to TRBD2. Gene TRBJ2-1 matches the end of the DNA better, so the J call may be wrong. The CDR3 consists of 14 residues. Germline V gives CDR1 LGHNA, CDR2 YNFKEQ. CDR3 coding DNA: TGTGCCAGCAGCCCAGGTCCTAGCGGGGATGAGCAGTTCTTC. Protein product: CASSPGPSGDEQFF.

This clonotype occurred many times. V is TRBV15 and J is TRBJ2-7; TRBD1 matches 7 bases. The CDR3 length is 13 residues. J lost 5 bases, V lost 4 bases, and 5 bases had no gene match. Germline V gene sequence: CDR1 LNHNV, CDR2 YYDKDF (reference sequence). DNA of the CDR3: TGTGCCACCAGCAAGACAGGGCCCGACGAGCAGTACTTC. Translation gives CATSKTGPDEQYF.

The genes are TRBV4-1 and TRBJ1-2; D perhaps matches TRBD1 (6 bases). From germline, CDR1 is MGHRA and CDR2 YSYEKL. V lost 4 bases and J lost 2, with 14 bases in between. The CDR3 has 15 residues. The CDR3 coding sequence is TGCGCCAGCAGCCGTCTTTTGGGGGGCAACTATGGCTACACCTTC. It specifies CASSRLLGGNYGYTF.

The chain is built from TRBV7-2 and TRBJ1-5, with D unclear. Looked up from germline, CDR1 is SGHTA and CDR2 is FQGNSA. The CDR3 runs to 14 residues. V dropped 3 bases and J dropped 6 bases, with 12 bases sitting between them. CDR3 residues: CASSLDVKGQPQHF. The CDR3 bases are TGTGCCAGCAGCTTGGACGTGAAGGGTCAGCCCCAGCATTTT.

To note about this clonotype: The conserved phenylalanine or tryptophan normally closing the CDR3 is absent here, so this likely arose from a read error. The rearrangement uses TRBV7-2 and TRBJ1-2; no reliable D call. The germline V gene has CDR1 SGHTA and CDR2 FQGNSA. The CDR3 has 13 residues. V lost 6 bases to trimming and J lost 6 bases, with 14 bases between them. The CDR3 protein is CASSRARADGYTL. CDR3 nucleotide sequence: TGTGCCAGCAGTCGGGCAAGGGCGGATGGCTACACCCTC.

V and J are TRBV10-3 and TRBJ2-3; 13 bases fit TRBD2. CDR1 and CDR2 (germline): ENHRY, SYGVKD. The CDR3 is made up of 16 amino acids. The V and J ends lost 6 bases and 1 base, in that order; junction bases with no gene match: 4. In DNA, the CDR3 is TGTGCCATCAGCCCCGGACTAGCGGGGGGCACAGATACGCAGTATTTT. It is translated as CAISPGLAGGTDTQYF.

This clonotype occurred a few times. This sequence joins TRBV11-2 and TRBJ1-1; D might be TRBD1 (6 bases). The CDR3 is made up of 16 amino acids. V was trimmed by 4 bases and J by 7 bases, leaving 22 bases between them. The germline V gene encodes CDR1 SGHAT and CDR2 FQNNGV. CDR3 nucleotide sequence: TGTGCCAGCAGCTCTGGGGTACACGGGGGCGCGGTTGAAGCTTTCTTT. Protein product: CASSSGVHGGAVEAFF.

The chain couples TRBV2 to TRBJ1-4; TRBD1 agrees at 10 bases. This CDR3 contains 15 residues. The junction had 5 bases not matched to a gene; V was cut back by 5 bases and J by 5 bases. Germline CDR1 reads SNHLY; CDR2 reads FYNNEI. CDR3 loop: CASSMRGQGNEKLFF. The CDR3 bases are TGTGCCAGCAGTATGCGGGGACAGGGGAATGAAAAACTGTTTTTT. The full variable domain, completed using reference TRBV2 and TRBJ1-4, is EPEVTQTPSHQVTQMGQEVILRCVPISNHLYFYWYRQILGQKVEFLVSFYNNEISEKSEIFDDQFSVERPDGSNFTLKIRSTKLEDSAMYFCASSMRGQGNEKLFFGSGTQLSVL.

The chain uses TRBV7-2 and TRBJ1-2; D is undetermined. The germline CDR1 and CDR2 sequences are SGHTA and FQGNSA. Trimming removed 5 bases from V and 8 bases from J, with 15 bases in between. The CDR3 runs to 13 residues. The CDR3 region is CASSVGGQQGYTF. As DNA, the CDR3 is TGTGCCAGCAGCGTAGGTGGGCAGCAGGGCTACACCTTC.

V and J are TRBV7-2 and TRBJ1-2; TRBD1 might be the D (6 bases). The germline V gene encodes CDR1 SGHTA and CDR2 FQGNSA. The CDR3 length is 16 residues. The V end was cut by 3 bases, the J end by 4 bases, with 18 bases between. The CDR3 protein is CASSFSGTHRAYGYTF. The CDR3 DNA is TGTGCCAGCAGCTTCAGCGGGACTCACAGGGCCTATGGCTACACCTTC.

With regard to this clonotype: Lacking the conserved final phenylalanine or tryptophan, this CDR3 likely reflects a read error. The rearrangement joins TRBV7-2 to TRBJ1-4; 8 bases are a match to TRBD1. V lost 6 bases, J lost 8 bases, and 8 bases stayed unmatched. This CDR3 has 14 residues. Germline V gene data show CDR1 as SGHTA and CDR2 as FQGNSA. CDR3 in amino acids: CASSGAQGAEKLFL. CDR3 DNA sequence: TGTGCCAGCAGTGGCGCCCAGGGGGCCGAAAAACTGTTTTTA.